The 27 T cell receptor beta chains below were found in one sample sequenced in a study of human T cells and chemical hapten exposure listed by TCRdb under 2021. The library was produced with RACE. TCRdb lists the instrument as NextSeq 500. The public reads were quality trimmed at Q25 with fastp and then assembled into clones with MiXCR by TCRdb, keeping productive beta chains. Rows are combined by CDR3 protein, so each entry shows the most common genes and DNA. The sample table contains around 150,000 distinct CDR3 sequences; only one count was recorded for roughly 15% of them. Of the sample, 1.7% is held by the ten largest clones. The time point label of this sample denotes: patch test 1, 2 weeks after DPC sensitization. The sample's treatment or condition label is to be understood as: therapeutic diphenylcyclopropenone sensitization with weekly scalp DPC. Sample: whole blood, taken in connection with sensitization to the hapten diphenylcyclopropenone (DPC). Receptors originate from a woman aged 25 to 45 with alopecia areata. Some clones in this sample may be carry-over from other donors' samples.

This clonotype was observed at least ten times. This chain uses TRBV7-8 with TRBJ2-3, with 9 bases lining up with TRBD1. The CDR3 loop spans 16 amino acids. Germline loops: CDR1 SGHVS, CDR2 FQNEAQ. V lost 4 bases and J lost 0; bases outside the gene matches: 5. The CDR3 DNA sequence: TGTGCCAGCAGCTCCGGGACAGGGAGGAGCACAGATACGCAGTATTTT. This gives the protein CASSSGTGRSTDTQYF.

V is TRBV7-6 and J is TRBJ2-1, with 13 bases lining up with TRBD2. V was pared by 4 bases and J by 8 bases, with 8 bases of the junction left unmatched. CDR1 and CDR2 from the germline V gene are SGHVS and FNYEAQ. The CDR3 is 16 residues long. The CDR3 loop reads CASSYALAGGRDEQFF. DNA for the CDR3: TGTGCCAGCAGCTACGCACTAGCGGGAGGGCGTGATGAGCAGTTCTTC.

This clonotype appeared many times. CDR3 region: CASSLGPLGATNEKLFF. The CDR3 DNA reads as TGCGCCAGCAGCTTGGGGCCCCTCGGGGCAACTAATGAAAAACTGTTTTTT. The chain recombines TRBV5-1 with TRBJ1-4, with no clear D. The ends were cut back, 0 bases at V and 0 bases at J, with 12 bases in the middle. The germline V gene encodes CDR1 SGHRS and CDR2 YFSETQ. The length of the CDR3 is 17 residues. Drawing the rest from reference TRBV5-1 and TRBJ1-4, the complete variable domain is KAGVTQTPRYLIKTRGQQVTLSCSPISGHRSVSWYQQTPGQGLQFLFEYFSETQRNKGNFPGRFSGRQFSNSRSEMNVSTLELGDSALYLCASSLGPLGATNEKLFFGSGTQLSVL.

The V and J genes are TRBV9 and TRBJ1-2; TRBD1 matches at 8 bases. CDR1 and CDR2 (germline): SGDLS, YYNGEE. This CDR3 has 15 amino acids. Germline trimming cut 2 bases from V and 4 bases from J; bases unmatched to any gene: 7. The chain's CDR3 is CASSVDRGRGYGYTF. For the CDR3, the DNA is TGTGCCAGCAGCGTCGACAGGGGCCGGGGCTATGGCTACACCTTC.

The chain uses TRBV19 and TRBJ2-1, with a weak D call TRBD1 (6 bases). Germline V lookup: CDR1 LNHDA, CDR2 SQIVND (reference sequence). The CDR3 loop spans 14 amino acids. Trimming shortened V by 1 base and J by 9 bases, and 13 bases separated the two germline ends. Here the CDR3 reads CASSIGTGSREQFF. The CDR3 nucleotides are TGTGCCAGTAGTATAGGAACAGGGTCCCGTGAGCAGTTCTTC.

V gene TRBV20-1 combines with J gene TRBJ2-5; weak D call: TRBD2 (6 bases). Germline V gene lookup returns CDR1 DFQATT and CDR2 SNEGSKA (reference sequence). The CDR3 has 13 amino acids. V gave up 0 bases and J gave up 3 bases, with 8 bases separating them. CDR3 sequence (DNA): TGCAGTGCTAGAGAGGGGGGAAAAGAGACCCAGTACTTC. It encodes CSAREGGKETQYF.

This clonotype was detected many times. The chain carries TRBV12-3 or TRBV12-4 and TRBJ2-7; D possibly uses TRBD1 or TRBD2 (5 bases each). The CDR3 runs 14 residues. V dropped 2 bases and J dropped 3 bases, with 11 bases sitting between them. DNA of the CDR3: TGTGCCAGCAGTTTATGGGGCCGGGGCTACGAGCAGTACTTC. Residues: CASSLWGRGYEQYF.

The chain has TRBV12-2 and TRBJ1-4; TRBD1, the table's D call, was not compared with the DNA. TRBV12-2 is labeled a pseudogene. This CDR3 is 17 amino acids long. The CDR3 sequence is CASRRPLSGTGAEKLFF. The CDR3 DNA reads TGTGCAAGTCGCCGCCCATTATCCGGGACAGGGGCTGAAAAACTGTTTTTT.

The chain uses TRBV12-3 or TRBV12-4 and TRBJ2-1; the D gene is possibly TRBD2 (6 bases). V was pared by 5 bases and J by 13 bases, with 24 bases between. The CDR3 covers 15 residues. Here the CDR3 DNA reads TGTGCCAGCAGTCTACAGCAAAGGGACTTTCAGGGACAGTTCTTC. Encoded protein: CASSLQQRDFQGQFF.

This chain connects TRBV29-1 to TRBJ2-7, with TRBD2 matching over 8 bases. With V trimmed by 6 bases and J by 0 bases, 7 bases remained unmatched. Looked up from germline, CDR1 is SQVTM and CDR2 is ANQGSEA. This CDR3 is 14 amino acids long. DNA of the CDR3: TGCAGCGTCATAACTAGCGGAGTCTCCTACGAGCAGTACTTC. It codes for CSVITSGVSYEQYF.

V and J are TRBV2 and TRBJ1-2; D might be TRBD1 (5 bases). Trimming cost V 6 bases and J 9 bases, with 11 bases left between them. The CDR3 totals 11 residues. Germline CDR1 is SNHLY and CDR2 is FYNNEI. The CDR3 spells CASRAGPRYTF. The DNA of the CDR3 is TGTGCCAGCAGGGCGGGACCCCGCTACACCTTC.

V is TRBV20-1 and J is TRBJ1-5, with D maybe TRBD1 (5 bases). The germline V and J ends were trimmed by 0 bases and 0 bases, with 18 bases remaining between them. The germline gives CDR1 DFQATT, CDR2 SNEGSKA (reference sequence). CDR3 length: 18 amino acids. CDR3 loop: CSARDAGMGFDSNQPQHF. CDR3 bases: TGCAGTGCTAGAGATGCAGGGATGGGTTTCGATAGCAATCAGCCCCAGCATTTT.

The V and J genes are TRBV4-3 and TRBJ2-1; D not resolved. The length of the CDR3 is 13 residues. Germline CDR1 reads LGHNA; CDR2 reads YSLEER. Trimming stripped 1 base from V and 3 bases from J, with 4 bases between. The CDR3: CASSQVLYNEQFF. DNA for the CDR3: TGCGCCAGCAGCCAAGTGCTCTACAATGAGCAGTTCTTC.

This clonotype came up many times. The chain is built from TRBV6-2 or TRBV6-3 and TRBJ2-3, with unresolved D. The V and J ends lost 0 bases and 4 bases respectively, with 5 bases between them. This CDR3 has 13 residues. CDR1 and CDR2 (germline): MNHEY, SVGEGT. Here the CDR3 DNA reads TGTGCCAGCAGTTACTCGGCTTCAGATACGCAGTATTTT. It yields the protein CASSYSASDTQYF.

A few counts support this clonotype. The rearrangement joins TRBV12-3 or TRBV12-4 to TRBJ1-1; no clear D. This CDR3 has 11 residues. V was clipped by 2 bases and J by 11 bases, with 9 bases between them. CDR3 residues: CASSLTGRAFF. CDR3 in DNA: TGTGCCAGCAGTTTAACGGGTAGGGCTTTCTTT.

This clonotype showed up just a few times. The V gene is TRBV12-3 or TRBV12-4, the J gene TRBJ1-5; D gene uncertain. This CDR3 region has 13 residues. Trimming removed 2 bases at V and 7 bases at J, with 9 bases between. The CDR3 nucleotides read TGTGCCAGCAGTTTACCCCCTGGGCAGCCCCAGCATTTT. Its protein is CASSLPPGQPQHF.

The chain employs TRBV28 and TRBJ1-2; maybe TRBD1 (5 bases). Trimming took 6 bases from V and 3 from J, leaving 8 bases between them. Germline values: CDR1 MDHEN, CDR2 SYDVKM. This CDR3 has 12 amino acids. DNA of the CDR3: TGTGCCAGCAGAGTAGGGGACTATGGCTACACCTTC. As protein: CASRVGDYGYTF.

This clonotype came up many times. The chain couples TRBV30 to TRBJ2-4; no firm D call. Germline V CDR1 and CDR2: GTSNPN, SVGIG (reference sequence). With 5 bases removed from V and 0 bases from J, the gap between germline ends came to 8 bases. This CDR3 comprises 13 residues. CDR3: CAWDEIAKNIQYF. In nucleotides, the CDR3 is TGTGCCTGGGACGAGATAGCCAAAAACATTCAGTACTTC.

V and J are TRBV7-2 and TRBJ1-1, with D maybe TRBD1 (5 bases). The CDR3 has 14 amino acids. Trimming removed 4 bases at V and 1 base at J, with 10 bases between. Germline lookup yields CDR1 SGHTA and CDR2 FQGNSA. The CDR3: CASSSRQTNTEAFF. The CDR3 DNA sequence: TGTGCCAGCAGCTCGCGACAGACGAACACTGAAGCTTTCTTT.

This chain joins TRBV25-1 and TRBJ1-5, with D unclear. Trimming removed 5 bases from V and 6 bases from J, with 11 bases in between. Germline values: CDR1 MGHDK, CDR2 SYGVNS. The CDR3 covers 13 residues. CDR3 nucleotides: TGTGCCAGCAGTAAACTTGGGAGTCAGCCCCAGCATTTT. Translating it yields CASSKLGSQPQHF.

This clonotype was recorded at least ten times. The rearrangement joins TRBV6-1 to TRBJ1-6, with 7 bases lining up with TRBD1. The CDR3 sequence is 15 residues long. The trim removed 4 bases at V and 6 bases at J, leaving 6 bases unmatched. Germline V gives CDR1 MNHNS, CDR2 SASEGT. The CDR3 sequence is CASSALTGINSPLHF. The CDR3 nucleotides are TGTGCCAGCAGTGCGCTGACAGGGATTAATTCACCCCTCCACTTT.

This clonotype occurred a few times. The CDR3 region is CASSYAGRGAMNTEAFF. CDR3 bases: TGTGCCAGCAGTTACGCGGGCAGGGGCGCGATGAACACTGAAGCTTTCTTT. The rearrangement uses TRBV6-2 or TRBV6-3 and TRBJ1-1, with a tentative D call TRBD1 (6 bases). CDR1 MNHEY and CDR2 SVGEGT come from the germline V gene. This CDR3 has 17 amino acids. V dropped 2 bases and J dropped 0 bases, with 16 bases sitting between them.

The V and J genes are TRBV12-3 or TRBV12-4 and TRBJ2-3, with TRBD1 identical over 9 bases. This CDR3 is 16 amino acids long. Trimming at V came to 4 bases and at J to 1 base, leaving 6 bases not matched to a gene. This CDR3 is CASSSHRGPGTDTQYF. In DNA form, the CDR3 reads TGTGCCAGCAGTTCACACAGGGGGCCCGGCACAGATACGCAGTATTTT.

V and J are TRBV20-1 and TRBJ2-7; 10 bases line up with TRBD1. With V trimmed by 0 bases and J by 5 bases, 4 bases remained unmatched. CDR3 size: 14 residues. Germline CDR1 DFQATT, CDR2 SNEGSKA (reference sequence). The CDR3 bases are TGCAGTGCTAGAGATTGGACAGGGGGAGACGAGCAGTACTTC. Protein product: CSARDWTGGDEQYF.

V and J are TRBV5-5 and TRBJ2-3; D is possibly TRBD1 (6 bases). The length of the CDR3 is 15 residues. Germline values: CDR1 SGHKS, CDR2 YYEKEE (reference sequence). The V and J ends lost 4 bases and 3 bases respectively, with 15 bases between them. The CDR3 here is CASSNIQGGTDTQYF. CDR3 DNA: TGTGCCAGCAGCAACATACAGGGTGGTACAGATACGCAGTATTTT. Full variable domain (outside the CDR3, taken from reference TRBV5-5 and TRBJ2-3): DAGVTQSPTHLIKTRGQQVTLRCSPISGHKSVSWYQQVLGQGPQFIFQYYEKEERGRGNFPDRFSARQFPNYSSELNVNALLLGDSALYLCASSNIQGGTDTQYFGPGTRLTVL.

The chain joins TRBV9 to TRBJ2-7; D remains unclear. The V end lost 4 bases, the J end lost 4 bases, and 12 bases lay between the germline ends. In germline, CDR1 is SGDLS, CDR2 YYNGEE. The CDR3 contains 13 residues. The CDR3 region has the DNA TGTGCCAGCAGCCCAGACGTAAAGTACGAGCAGTACTTC. It yields the protein CASSPDVKYEQYF. The whole variable domain, remainder taken from reference TRBV9 and TRBJ2-7, is DSGVTQTPKHLITATGQRVTLRCSPRSGDLSVYWYQQSLDQGLQFLIQYYNGEERAKGNILERFSAQQFPDLHSELNLSSLELGDSALYFCASSPDVKYEQYFGPGTRLTVT.

The sample holds many counts of this clonotype. This chain connects TRBV7-9 to TRBJ1-5, with 9 positions matching TRBD1. The CDR3 extends over 14 amino acids. The V and J ends lost 4 bases and 5 bases, in that order; junction bases with no gene match: 3. Germline loops: CDR1 SEHNR, CDR2 FQNEAQ (reference sequence). CDR3 region: CASSSGTGYQPQHF. The CDR3 region has the DNA TGTGCCAGCAGCTCGGGGACAGGGTATCAGCCCCAGCATTTT.